The next 17 T cell receptor beta chains were all read from a single sample in a study of shared clonotypes between healthy human individuals. Sequenced by immunoSEQ multiplex PCR; TCRdb stores in-frame clones only, minus some. The data show roughly 450,000 clones, 70% to 80% seen once. The material sequenced was PBMCs. The receptors stem from a woman in her forties in good health. Some clones in this sample may be carry-over from other donors' samples.

This clone was seen a handful of times. The V call is TRBV30, the J call TRBJ1-5; 8 positions agree with TRBD1. The germline CDR1 and CDR2 sequences are GTSNPN and SVGIG (reference sequence). The V gene end was trimmed by 3 bases and the J gene end by 5 bases; junction bases not matched to a gene: 6. The CDR3 runs 14 residues. The DNA of the CDR3 is TGTGCCTGGAGGCCAACAGGGGGTGATCAGCCCCAGCATTTT. Translating gives CAWRPTGGDQPQHF.

The V gene is TRBV4-3, the J gene TRBJ2-1; D unresolved. Looked up from germline, CDR1 is LGHNA and CDR2 is YSLEER. This CDR3 contains 17 residues. Trimming shortened V by 0 bases and J by 5 bases, and 17 bases separated the two germline ends. The CDR3 bases are TGCGCCAGCAGCCAAGATCCCCGGGCAACTGCCCACAATGAGCAGTTCTTC. The encoded protein is CASSQDPRATAHNEQFF.

The V gene is TRBV4-2, the J gene TRBJ2-3, with 9 bases that match TRBD1. The CDR3 has 16 amino acids. CDR1 LGHNA and CDR2 YNFKEQ come from the germline V gene. V was pared by 0 bases and J by 1 base, with 2 bases of the junction left unmatched. The CDR3 region has the DNA TGTGCCAGCAGCCAAGATTGGACAGGGGGCACAGATACGCAGTATTTT. Its translation is CASSQDWTGGTDTQYF.

The V and J genes are TRBV7-8 and TRBJ2-2; TRBD2 aligns across 8 bases. The CDR3 loop spans 17 amino acids. V lost 2 bases to trimming and J lost 2 bases; unmatched junction nucleotides: 7. From germline, CDR1 is SGHVS and CDR2 FQNEAQ. CDR3 in DNA: TGTGCCAGCAGCTTACCTGCTAGCGGGTCAAACACCGGGGAGCTGTTTTTT. Its protein is CASSLPASGSNTGELFF.

This clone was observed a few times. The V and J genes are TRBV7-8 and TRBJ2-5; possible D gene TRBD1, 5 bases. The CDR3 is made up of 14 amino acids. CDR1 is SGHVS, CDR2 FQNEAQ, per germline. V was pared by 4 bases and J by 4 bases, with 13 bases between. The CDR3 DNA follows: TGTGCCAGCAGCTCTTCGACAGTGGGAGAGACCCAGTACTTC. Its translation is CASSSSTVGETQYF.

V gene TRBV7-8 combines with J gene TRBJ1-3, with TRBD1 as a possible D gene (5 bases). Trimming pared 5 bases from V and 2 bases from J, leaving 19 bases between. Germline loops: CDR1 SGHVS, CDR2 FQNEAQ. This CDR3 spans 17 amino acids. This CDR3 reads CASSRRRDSHTGNTIYF. CDR3 sequence (DNA): TGTGCCAGCAGCAGACGCCGGGACTCACATACTGGAAACACCATATATTTT.

The V and J genes are TRBV29-1 and TRBJ2-1; possibly TRBD2 for D (6 bases). Trimming removed 3 bases from V and 7 bases from J, with 28 bases in between. Germline assignment: CDR1 SQVTM and CDR2 ANQGSEA. The CDR3 totals 18 residues. The CDR3 region has the DNA TGCAGCGTTGATCCCCTCGTGGTGGCGGGACCCCTGAAAAATGAGCAGTTCTTC. Translation: CSVDPLVVAGPLKNEQFF.

The rearrangement links TRBV2 to TRBJ2-5; the match to TRBD2 covers 7 bases. The CDR3 runs to 15 residues. Germline V CDR1 and CDR2: SNHLY, FYNNEI. V shed 2 bases and J 1 base; nucleotides not matched to a gene: 4. CDR3 nucleotides: TGTGCCAGCAGTGAACAGGGCGGGGGCCAAGAGACCCAGTACTTC. Translating it yields CASSEQGGGQETQYF.

V gene TRBV5-1 combines with J gene TRBJ2-1, with 9 bases fitting TRBD2. The CDR3 sequence is 16 residues long. After removal of 1 base from V and 0 bases from J, the junction contained 2 bases not matched to a gene. Looked up from germline, CDR1 is SGHRS and CDR2 is YFSETQ. This chain's CDR3 is CASSLTTSGSYNEQFF. The CDR3 DNA reads as TGCGCCAGCAGCTTGACGACTAGCGGCTCCTACAATGAGCAGTTCTTC.

The V and J genes are TRBV18 and TRBJ2-1; no reliable D call. CDR3 length equals 15 residues. Germline V gene lookup returns CDR1 KGHSH and CDR2 LQKENI. The V end lost 1 base, the J end lost 4 bases, and 11 bases lay between the germline ends. Here the CDR3 DNA reads TGTGCCAGCTCACCACAGGGTAGTGTATACAATGAGCAGTTCTTC. Translating gives CASSPQGSVYNEQFF.

The chain uses TRBV18 and TRBJ1-1, with 7 bases identical to TRBD1. CDR3 length: 15 amino acids. The germline CDR1 and CDR2 sequences are KGHSH and LQKENI. The J segment lost 4 bases and the V segment lost 0 bases, leaving 5 bases of the junction unmatched. The CDR3 DNA reads TGTGCCAGCTCACCACCGGTGGCAGGGGGCACTGAAGCTTTCTTT. Translated, it gives CASSPPVAGGTEAFF.

CDR3 coding DNA: TGTGCCAGCATGACCGGAGGGGGCGACGAGCAGTACTTC. Protein: CASMTGGGDEQYF. The chain carries TRBV10-3 and TRBJ2-7, with D maybe TRBD1 (7 bases). Between the trimmed V and J ends, which lost 10 bases and 5 bases, there was a span of 18 bases. This CDR3 is 13 amino acids long. Germline V CDR1 and CDR2: ENHRY, SYGVKD.

The chain links TRBV7-2 to TRBJ1-1, with D hard to call. CDR3 length: 13 amino acids. The germline V and J ends were trimmed by 1 base and 6 bases, with 9 bases remaining between them. Germline lookup yields CDR1 SGHTA and CDR2 FQGNSA. The CDR3 nucleotides are TGTGCCAGCAGCTTAGTAGGTCGGGCTGAAGCTTTCTTT. The encoded protein is CASSLVGRAEAFF.

This rearrangement joins TRBV19 to TRBJ2-2; 9 nucleotides line up with TRBD2. With 4 bases clipped from V and 2 bases from J, the junction kept 8 bases outside the gene matches. The CDR3 has 17 amino acids. CDR1 and CDR2 (germline): LNHDA, SQIVND (reference sequence). CDR3 loop: CASSTPRLAVNTGELFF. The CDR3 coding sequence is TGTGCCAGTAGTACCCCCCGACTAGCGGTTAACACCGGGGAGCTGTTTTTT.

The V gene is TRBV18, the J gene TRBJ1-1, with TRBD1 identical over 12 bases. V was pared by 6 bases and J by 10 bases, with 9 bases of the junction left unmatched. This CDR3 is 14 amino acids long. The germline CDR1 and CDR2 sequences are KGHSH and LQKENI. The DNA for the CDR3 is TGTGCCAGCTCGCCTCCGGGACAGGGGGCATCAGCTTTCTTT. Amino acids: CASSPPGQGASAFF.

The chain carries TRBV5-1 and TRBJ2-7; the D gene is possibly TRBD2 (7 bases). This CDR3 is built from 14 residues. V lost 4 bases to trimming and J lost 4 bases, with 15 bases between them. Germline V CDR1 and CDR2: SGHRS, YFSETQ. The CDR3 sequence: CASSPRGGSYEQYF. In DNA form, the CDR3 reads TGCGCCAGCAGCCCCAGGGGAGGGAGTTACGAGCAGTACTTC.

The chain joins TRBV5-6 to TRBJ2-7, with 7 bases fitting TRBD1. The CDR3 extends over 15 amino acids. CDR1 SGHDT and CDR2 YYEEEE come from the germline V gene. V was clipped by 2 bases and J by 0 bases; unmatched bases: 5. The CDR3 DNA follows: TGTGCCAGCAGCTTAAAGGGGGCCAACTCCTACGAGCAGTACTTC. It codes for CASSLKGANSYEQYF.